This T cell receptor (beta chain) was sequenced in a study of CD8+CD57+ T cells in acquired aplastic anemia. Germline CDR1 is SGHRS and CDR2 is YFSETQ. This CDR3 comprises 16 residues. Germline trimming cut 3 bases from V and 6 bases from J; bases unmatched to any gene: 15. Investigators profiled TCR beta VDJ and CDR3 from genomic DNA template. A single record per CDR3 protein comes from TCRdb applying MiXCR to the reads. This table holds just over 400,000 distinct CDR3 sequences, 65% to 75% found once. This TCR was recovered from a human donor in good health, serving as a control. The rearrangement joins TRBV5-1 to TRBJ2-7; 7 bases match TRBD1. The sequencing sample was made of sorted CD4+, CD8+, or CD8+CD57+ T cells (not recorded which) from PBMCs. The CDR3 sequence is CASSSYRDSSGLEQYF. CDR3 nucleotide sequence: TGCGCCAGCAGCTCGTACCGGGACAGCTCTGGTCTCGAGCAGTACTTC.